This is a list of T cell receptor beta chains from one sample in a study of HIV-infected patients and healthy controls. A single record per CDR3 protein comes from TCRdb applying MiXCR to the 5' RACE reads. The table lists about 64,000 distinct CDR3 sequences, about a fifth of them singletons, with approximately 1.5% in the top ten. The source material was CD4+ T cells from blood. Receptor source: a human donor in good health. Each CDR3 is given with its conserved first and last residue. The D gene is left open where the match is weak. Clone size is given for some rows only: seen once, a few or many times, or a class if the clone is expanded.

J gene: TRBJ2-3; clone size: -; V gene: TRBV10-3; D gene: -; CDR3 protein: CATYRGRLGDTQYF; CDR3 DNA: TGTGCCACCTATCGAGGACGTCTGGGAGATACGCAGTATTTT
J gene: TRBJ1-5; clone size: few; V gene: TRBV29-1; D gene: -; CDR3 protein: CSVEEGSGNQPQHF; CDR3 DNA: TGCAGCGTTGAAGAGGGGTCGGGCAATCAGCCCCAGCATTTT
J gene: TRBJ1-6; clone size: many; V gene: TRBV5-4; D gene: -; CDR3 protein: CASSPRASPYNSPLHF; CDR3 DNA: TGTGCCAGCAGCCCCAGGGCGTCGCCCTATAATTCACCCCTCCACTTT
J gene: TRBJ2-1; clone size: many; V gene: TRBV7-2; D gene: -; CDR3 protein: CASSSRTENEQFF; CDR3 DNA: TGTGCCAGCAGCTCCAGGACCGAAAATGAGCAGTTCTTC
J gene: TRBJ1-1; clone size: many; V gene: TRBV29-1; D gene: -; CDR3 protein: CSVEGGITEAFF; CDR3 DNA: TGCAGCGTTGAAGGAGGAATCACTGAAGCTTTCTTT
J gene: TRBJ2-5; clone size: many; V gene: TRBV3-1; D gene: -; CDR3 protein: CASSQGEETQYF; CDR3 DNA: TGTGCCAGCAGTCAGGGAGAAGAGACCCAGTACTTC
J gene: TRBJ2-5; clone size: many; V gene: TRBV18; D gene: -; CDR3 protein: CASSPDVLDSLKTQYF; CDR3 DNA: TGTGCCAGCTCACCTGACGTTCTGGACAGTTTGAAGACCCAGTACTTC
J gene: TRBJ2-3; clone size: many; V gene: TRBV7-2; D gene: TRBD2; CDR3 protein: CASSTGLAADTQYF; CDR3 DNA: TGTGCCAGCAGCACCGGACTAGCTGCAGATACGCAGTATTTT
J gene: TRBJ2-1; clone size: -; V gene: TRBV20-1; D gene: -; CDR3 protein: CSARGWGEHANEQFF; CDR3 DNA: TGCAGTGCTAGGGGGTGGGGGGAGCACGCGAATGAGCAGTTCTTC
J gene: TRBJ2-2; clone size: many; V gene: TRBV19; D gene: -; CDR3 protein: CASSIIGSNTGELFF; CDR3 DNA: TGTGCCAGTAGTATAATTGGGTCAAACACCGGGGAGCTGTTTTTT
J gene: TRBJ2-1; clone size: many; V gene: TRBV18; D gene: TRBD2; CDR3 protein: CASSPSSGRAGGEQFF; CDR3 DNA: TGTGCCAGCTCACCCTCTAGCGGGAGGGCCGGGGGTGAGCAGTTCTTC
J gene: TRBJ1-2; clone size: many; V gene: TRBV6-5; D gene: TRBD1; CDR3 protein: CASRRIDTGQGSLNYGYTF; CDR3 DNA: TGTGCCAGCAGGCGGATCGATACGGGACAGGGCAGCCTTAACTATGGCTACACCTTC
J gene: TRBJ1-4; clone size: many; V gene: TRBV7-8; D gene: -; CDR3 protein: CASSLGGFDRINEKLFF; CDR3 DNA: TGTGCCAGCAGCTTAGGGGGGTTTGACAGAATCAATGAAAAACTGTTTTTT
J gene: TRBJ1-1; clone size: -; V gene: TRBV2; D gene: -; CDR3 protein: CASSEWAGWGPEAFF; CDR3 DNA: TGTGCCAGCAGTGAATGGGCAGGATGGGGCCCTGAAGCTTTCTTT
J gene: TRBJ1-4; clone size: few; V gene: TRBV6-6; D gene: -; CDR3 protein: CASSSGPSSNEKLFF; CDR3 DNA: TGTGCCAGCAGCTCGGGACCCTCGTCCAATGAAAAACTGTTTTTT
J gene: TRBJ2-6; clone size: -; V gene: TRBV7-9; D gene: TRBD1; CDR3 protein: CASSLSWDRGPRDGTNVLTF; CDR3 DNA: TGTGCCAGCAGCTTAAGTTGGGACAGGGGCCCGCGGGATGGGACCAACGTCCTGACTTTC
J gene: TRBJ2-2; clone size: many; V gene: TRBV10-3; D gene: TRBD2; CDR3 protein: CAISELAGGRTGELFF; CDR3 DNA: TGTGCCATCAGTGAGCTAGCGGGAGGACGCACCGGGGAGCTGTTTTTT
J gene: TRBJ1-5; clone size: many; V gene: TRBV6-2/TRBV6-3; D gene: -; CDR3 protein: CASSYVAGYQPQHF; CDR3 DNA: TGTGCCAGCAGTTACGTGGCAGGTTATCAGCCCCAGCATTTT
J gene: TRBJ2-2; clone size: many; V gene: TRBV10-3; D gene: -; CDR3 protein: CATLLGVGSNTGELFF; CDR3 DNA: TGTGCCACCCTTTTGGGGGTGGGCTCGAACACCGGGGAGCTGTTTTTT
J gene: TRBJ1-5; clone size: many; V gene: TRBV30; D gene: TRBD1; CDR3 protein: CAWGQGRGQPQHF; CDR3 DNA: TGTGCCTGGGGACAGGGTAGGGGTCAGCCCCAGCATTTT
J gene: TRBJ2-7; clone size: -; V gene: TRBV29-1; D gene: TRBD1; CDR3 protein: CSVGGQGIYEQYF; CDR3 DNA: TGCAGCGTTGGCGGACAGGGAATTTACGAGCAGTACTTC
J gene: TRBJ1-5; clone size: medium-sized; V gene: TRBV12-3/TRBV12-4; D gene: -; CDR3 protein: CASTLGPSNQPQHF; CDR3 DNA: TGTGCCAGCACCCTGGGACCTAGCAATCAGCCCCAGCATTTT
J gene: TRBJ1-1; clone size: -; V gene: TRBV20-1; D gene: -; CDR3 protein: CSASPAGRRLSEAFF; CDR3 DNA: TGCAGTGCTTCCCCGGCGGGACGGAGACTCTCTGAAGCTTTCTTT